This record covers a single TCR beta chain. The target antigen is unknown. The data were obtained in a study of OX40 agonist ivuxolimab in advanced cancers. Study summary: Each patient was given ivuxolimab into a vein every 2 weeks, at 0.01 to 10 mg/kg. Patients were under 90% male with ages roughly 23 to 79, mean 60. Study-wide results and caveats: Several nonresponders also turned out to have low normalized T-cell clonal expansion. Patients with a partial response at 0.1-3.0 mg/kg had among the lowest clonal expansion.

The germline CDR1 and CDR2 sequences are MNHEY and SMNVEV (reference sequence). The CDR3 runs to 12 residues. The V and J ends lost 6 bases and 4 bases respectively, with 9 bases between them. Using immunoSEQ multiplex PCR, the repertoire was profiled, and TCRdb retains in-frame clones only, with some absent. The table includes about 68,000 clones, 85% detected once. The specimen was CD4+ or CD8+ T cells sorted from blood, collected in a trial of the OX40 agonist ivuxolimab. The chain links TRBV27 to TRBJ2-5, with D tentatively TRBD2 (5 bases). The sequence came from an adult with an advanced solid tumor such as melanoma, head and neck, liver or kidney cancer. The CDR3 reads CASREVGETQYF. For the CDR3, the DNA is TGTGCCAGCAGGGAGGTAGGAGAGACCCAGTACTTC.